This TCR beta chain is from a study of identical twins. TCRdb ran MiXCR on the 5' RACE reads and lists one entry per CDR3 protein. Found here are some 710,000 distinct CDR3 sequences, roughly 6.2% of them singletons; the top ten hold roughly 1.8%. General study findings and limits: High-abundance cord blood beta clonotypes had fewer insertions; memory repertoires showed none. Conclusions leaned on cross-sectional statistical analysis and did not track the same donors over time.

Germline lookup yields CDR1 DFQATT and CDR2 SNEGSKA (reference sequence). The CDR3 covers 12 residues. V lost 6 bases and J lost 4; bases outside the gene matches: 5. Of note for this clonotype: Its antigen is unidentified.

This TCR came from a man younger than 30 in good health. V is TRBV20-1 and J is TRBJ1-2, with 7 bases fitting TRBD1. What was sequenced was naive T cells sorted from blood. CDR3 protein: CSARTGSYGYTF. The CDR3, as DNA: TGCAGTGCCCGGACAGGTAGCTATGGCTACACCTTC.